These 24 T cell receptor beta chains were all obtained from the same sample, sequenced in a study of blood T cell repertoires in COVID-19 (dated by TCRdb to between 2020 and 2021). Library preparation used the immunoSEQ multiplex PCR assay. TCRdb's version of the immuneACCESS table is confined to in-frame rearrangements and falls short of the full clone set. An unresolved V gene accounts for under half of the shortfall where checked; the remainder is of unknown origin. The sample table holds 250,000 or so clones, of which about 91% were seen once. The ten largest account for around 2.8% of the sample. Sequencing was done on a sample of PBMCs or T cells enriched from blood (not recorded which). The receptors were gathered from a man between 40 and 49 years old who had been exposed to COVID-19.

The rearrangement links TRBV5-1 to TRBJ2-7, with 10 positions matching TRBD2. The CDR3 is 16 residues long. With V trimmed by 0 bases and J by 0 bases, 3 bases remained unmatched. CDR1 SGHRS and CDR2 YFSETQ come from the germline V gene. The CDR3 spells CASSLAPSGSSYEQYF. The CDR3 bases are TGCGCCAGCAGCTTGGCCCCTAGCGGGAGCTCCTACGAGCAGTACTTC.

The rearrangement joins TRBV3-1 (or the pseudogene TRBV3-2) to TRBJ2-2; TRBD2 agrees at 7 bases. Trimming took 5 bases from V and 6 from J; bases not matched to a gene: 9. CDR3 length: 15 residues. The germline V gene has CDR1 LGHDT and CDR2 YNNKEL (reference sequence). CDR3 sequence (DNA): TGTGCCAGCAGCGGAAGTCGGCTAGCGGCCGGGGAGCTGTTTTTT. It encodes CASSGSRLAAGELFF.

The CDR3 DNA follows: TGTGCCACCAGCAGAGACCCAGTTTCGAGCAATCAGCCCCAGCATTTT. Translation: CATSRDPVSSNQPQHF. This chain links TRBV15 with TRBJ1-5; D call uncertain. This CDR3 contains 16 residues. Germline V gene data show CDR1 as LNHNV and CDR2 as YYDKDF (reference sequence). V was cut by 0 bases and J by 1 base, with 10 bases left in between.

About this clone itself: One junction end does not reproduce the germline sequence, and a read error may be involved. The chain combines TRBV7-7 with TRBJ2-1; 12 bases align to TRBD2. This CDR3 spans 17 amino acids. CDR1 SSHAT and CDR2 FNYEAQ come from the germline V gene (reference sequence). CDR3 sequence (DNA): TGTGCTAGCAGTCAATCCCTAGCGGGAGGGTCCTACAATGAGCAGTTCTTC. This codes for CASSQSLAGGSYNEQFF.

V gene TRBV30 combines with J gene TRBJ1-2, with D possibly TRBD1 on 6 matching bases. The CDR3 runs to 14 residues. Deletions cut 3 bases from V and 8 bases from J, with 19 bases between. CDR1 is GTSNPN and CDR2 is SVGIG in the germline V gene (reference sequence). The CDR3 region has the DNA TGTGCCTGGAGGGCTTCAACAGGGAATAGCGGCTACACCTTC. Its protein is CAWRASTGNSGYTF. The full variable domain, completed using reference TRBV30 and TRBJ1-2, is SQTIHQWPATLVQPVGSPLSLECTVEGTSNPNLYWYRQAAGRGLQLLFYSVGIGQISSEVPQNLSASRPQDRQFILSSKKLLLSDSGFYLCAWRASTGNSGYTFGSGTRLTVV.

This chain connects TRBV24-1 to TRBJ1-2; 7 positions agree with TRBD1. The germline V gene has CDR1 KGHDR and CDR2 SFDVKD. The CDR3 totals 13 residues. With 4 bases clipped from V and 6 bases from J, the junction kept 4 bases outside the gene matches. CDR3 DNA sequence: TGTGCCACCAGTGAAAACAGGGGAGATGGCTACACCTTC. Protein sequence: CATSENRGDGYTF.

V usage is TRBV28 and J usage is TRBJ1-1, with TRBD1 as a possible D gene (6 bases). V gave up 4 bases and J gave up 1 base, with 10 bases separating them. Germline CDR1 and CDR2: MDHEN and SYDVKM. This CDR3 is 14 amino acids long. The CDR3, as DNA: TGTGCCAGCAGTTCTGACAGGCCGAACACTGAAGCTTTCTTT. It encodes CASSSDRPNTEAFF.

V gene TRBV5-8 combines with J gene TRBJ2-7; D gene ambiguous. Germline lookup yields CDR1 SGHTS and CDR2 YDEGEE. The V end was cut by 2 bases, the J end by 3 bases, with 15 bases between. The CDR3 spans 15 residues. The CDR3 region has the DNA TGTGCCAGCAGCTTCATCCGTGGCGGATACTACGAGCAGTACTTC. Amino acid sequence: CASSFIRGGYYEQYF.

V usage is TRBV6-5 and J usage is TRBJ1-2, with no clear D. Between the trimmed V and J ends, which lost 0 bases and 0 bases, there was a span of 8 bases. Per germline, CDR1 MNHEY and CDR2 SVGAGI. This CDR3 contains 15 residues. For the CDR3, the DNA is TGTGCCAGCAGTTACTCGCATCCGGCTAACTATGGCTACACCTTC. It encodes CASSYSHPANYGYTF.

The CDR3 region has the DNA TGTGCCAGTACCCCCCCCTCCCGGTACGGTGAAGCTTTCTTT. This sequence encodes CASTPPSRYGEAFF. The chain links TRBV19 to TRBJ1-1; D ambiguous. Per the germline V gene, CDR1 is LNHDA and CDR2 is SQIVND (reference sequence). Trimming removed 7 bases at V and 7 bases at J, with 19 bases between. This CDR3 is built from 14 residues.

This clone has just one count. This chain uses TRBV6-2 or TRBV6-3 with TRBJ2-7, with 8 bases fitting TRBD1. The CDR3 totals 15 residues. V was clipped by 5 bases and J by 2 bases; unmatched bases: 8. Germline lookup yields CDR1 MNHEY and CDR2 SVGEGT. CDR3 bases: TGTGCCAGCAGTCATCAGGGGGCCGGGACCTACGAGCAGTACTTC. This translates into CASSHQGAGTYEQYF.

The chain has TRBV24-1 and TRBJ2-1; 8 bases line up with TRBD1. The germline V gene encodes CDR1 KGHDR and CDR2 SFDVKD. Losses at the gene ends were 2 bases for V and 9 bases for J; bases not matched to a gene: 14. The CDR3 covers 17 residues. CDR3 DNA: TGTGCCACCAGTGATTACGCGAGGACAGGGCGTGATACTGAGCAGTTCTTC. Translation gives CATSDYARTGRDTEQFF.

The rearrangement uses TRBV7-6 and TRBJ2-1; 8 bases fit TRBD2. The germline V gene has CDR1 SGHVS and CDR2 FNYEAQ. J was trimmed by 5 bases and V by 1 base; bases with no gene match: 4. This CDR3 comprises 15 residues. In DNA, the CDR3 is TGTGCCAGCAGCTTAGTGGTCGGGAGGGACAATGAGCAGTTCTTC. Its translation: CASSLVVGRDNEQFF. The variable domain in full, with the rest retrieved from reference TRBV7-6 and TRBJ2-1, is GAGVSQSPRYKVTKRGQDVALRCDPISGHVSLYWYRQALGQGPEFLTYFNYEAQQDKSGLPNDRFSAERPEGSISTLTIQRTEQRDSAMYRCASSLVVGRDNEQFFGPGTRLTVL.

This chain links TRBV18 with TRBJ2-3, with 14 bases fitting TRBD2. The CDR3 spans 18 residues. Germline V CDR1 and CDR2: KGHSH, LQKENI. The trim removed 3 bases at V and 1 base at J, leaving 6 bases unmatched. CDR3 amino acids: CASSPGLAGVGGTDTQYF. CDR3 DNA: TGTGCCAGCTCACCGGGACTAGCGGGAGTCGGCGGCACAGATACGCAGTATTTT.

The CDR3 here is CASRSSTDTQYF. DNA for the CDR3: TGTGCCAGCAGATCAAGCACAGATACGCAGTATTTT. The chain is built from TRBV28 and TRBJ2-3, with no clear D. Germline-derived CDR1 and CDR2 are MDHEN and SYDVKM. Between the trimmed V and J ends, which lost 6 bases and 0 bases, there was a span of 4 bases. The CDR3 spans 12 residues. The complete variable domain, with remaining parts taken from reference TRBV28 and TRBJ2-3, reads DVKVTQSSRYLVKRTGEKVFLECVQDMDHENMFWYRQDPGLGLRLIYFSYDVKMKEKGDIPEGYSVSREKKERFSLILESASTNQTSMYLCASRSSTDTQYFGPGTRLTVL.

As to this clone: A junction boundary mismatches the germline segment, possibly from a read error. The J gene is TRBJ2-5, the V gene TRBV10-2; 8 positions agree with TRBD1. This CDR3 is 16 amino acids long. The germline gives CDR1 WSHSY, CDR2 SAAADI. Here the CDR3 reads CASGEGRGRFMETQYF. DNA of the CDR3: TGCGCCAGCGGTGAGGGCAGGGGGCGTTTCATGGAGACCCAGTACTTC.

The rearrangement links TRBV2 to TRBJ1-1; D is possibly TRBD1 (6 bases). This CDR3 comprises 14 residues. The germline V gene has CDR1 SNHLY and CDR2 FYNNEI. Trimming pared 5 bases from V and 7 bases from J, leaving 17 bases between. The CDR3 reads CASSIGEGGLEAFF. CDR3 nucleotide sequence: TGTGCCAGCAGTATAGGGGAGGGGGGTCTTGAAGCTTTCTTT.

This clone was seen only a few times. The chain is built from TRBV5-1 and TRBJ1-2; 10 nucleotides match TRBD1. CDR1 and CDR2 from the germline V gene are SGHRS and YFSETQ. This CDR3 has 13 amino acids. The V segment lost 4 bases and the J segment 8 bases; nucleotides outside the gene matches: 5. The CDR3 DNA follows: TGCGCCAGCAGCGCCGGGACAGGGGAAGGCTACACCTTC. Its protein is CASSAGTGEGYTF.

The chain joins TRBV11-2 to TRBJ2-7; tentative D call: TRBD2 (6 bases). V was pared by 1 base and J by 6 bases, with 16 bases between. Germline CDR1 is SGHAT and CDR2 is FQNNGV. This CDR3 has 15 residues. The CDR3 loop is CASSLAGSPGREQYF. In nucleotides, the CDR3 is TGTGCCAGCAGCTTAGCCGGGAGCCCGGGACGCGAGCAGTACTTC.

CDR3: CASSRGLAGDSSGEQYF. The CDR3 DNA sequence: TGCGCCAGCAGCCGCGGACTAGCGGGAGACTCATCGGGAGAGCAGTACTTC. J is TRBJ2-7 and V is TRBV4-1, with 13 bases identical to TRBD2. From germline, CDR1 is MGHRA and CDR2 YSYEKL. V shed 4 bases and J 7 bases; nucleotides not matched to a gene: 13. The CDR3 extends over 17 amino acids.

The CDR3 sequence: CASSVGAGLNTGELFF. CDR3 DNA sequence: TGTGCCAGCAGCGTAGGGGCGGGACTGAACACCGGGGAGCTGTTTTTT. The rearrangement joins TRBV9 to TRBJ2-2, with D possibly being TRBD2 (6 bases). This CDR3 region has 16 residues. Per germline, CDR1 SGDLS and CDR2 YYNGEE. V shed 0 bases and J shed 1 base, with 10 bases lying between them.

The J gene is TRBJ2-7, the V gene TRBV4-1; D possibly corresponds to TRBD1 (6 bases). In germline, CDR1 is MGHRA, CDR2 YSYEKL. Trimming stripped 3 bases from V and 6 bases from J, with 12 bases between. This CDR3 contains 13 residues. CDR3 in amino acids: CASSQTDSPEQYF. CDR3 nucleotide sequence: TGCGCCAGCAGCCAGACGGACAGTCCCGAGCAGTACTTC.

CDR3 region: CATSRQTGRNTEAFF. CDR3 in DNA: TGTGCCACCAGCAGACAGACAGGTCGGAACACTGAAGCTTTCTTT. This rearrangement joins TRBV15 to TRBJ1-1; D is possibly TRBD1 (6 bases). This CDR3 comprises 15 residues. The germline gives CDR1 LNHNV, CDR2 YYDKDF (reference sequence). V lost 2 bases and J 1 base, leaving 11 bases between the germline ends.

This chain joins TRBV2 and TRBJ2-7; D uncertain. With 4 bases removed from V and 7 bases from J, the gap between germline ends came to 11 bases. Germline lookup yields CDR1 SNHLY and CDR2 FYNNEI. The CDR3 covers 12 residues. CDR3 DNA: TGTGCCAGCAGTGTTCTTTCTGTAGAGCAGTACTTC. This encodes CASSVLSVEQYF. Drawing the rest from reference TRBV2 and TRBJ2-7, the complete variable domain is EPEVTQTPSHQVTQMGQEVILRCVPISNHLYFYWYRQILGQKVEFLVSFYNNEISEKSEIFDDQFSVERPDGSNFTLKIRSTKLEDSAMYFCASSVLSVEQYFGPGTRLTVT.